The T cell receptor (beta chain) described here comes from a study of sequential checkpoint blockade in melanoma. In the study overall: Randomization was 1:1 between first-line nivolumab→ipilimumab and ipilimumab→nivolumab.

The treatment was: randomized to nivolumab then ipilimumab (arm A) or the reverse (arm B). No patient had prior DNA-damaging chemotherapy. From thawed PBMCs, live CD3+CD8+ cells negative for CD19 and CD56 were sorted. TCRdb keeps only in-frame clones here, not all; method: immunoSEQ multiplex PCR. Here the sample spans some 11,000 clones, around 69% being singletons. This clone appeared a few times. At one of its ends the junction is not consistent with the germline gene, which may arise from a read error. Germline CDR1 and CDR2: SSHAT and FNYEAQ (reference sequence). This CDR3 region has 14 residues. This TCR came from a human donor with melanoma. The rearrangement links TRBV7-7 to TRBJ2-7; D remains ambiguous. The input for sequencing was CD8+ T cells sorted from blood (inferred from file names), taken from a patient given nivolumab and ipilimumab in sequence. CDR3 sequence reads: CASSPSGVSYEQYF. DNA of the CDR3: TGTGCTAGCAGCCCAAGTGGAGTCTCCTACGAGCAGTACTTC.